The 10 T cell receptor beta chains given below trace back to one sample, sequenced in a study of blood T cells in healthy people across ages. Next came a second PCR, run for roughly 7 to 12 cycles, which used a sample-barcoded 5' primer along with a J-beta primer mix. In TCRdb, the 5' RACE reads were re-called with MiXCR into one record per CDR3 protein. The sample gives around 990,000 distinct CDR3 sequences, around two fifths of which show up once; around 12% is in the top ten. The sample was blood. These receptors were collected from a man younger than 35 in good health.

The rearrangement uses TRBV6-1 and TRBJ1-5; 10 bases agree with TRBD1. Unmatched junction bases numbered 12, after V lost 6 bases and J lost 4 bases. CDR3 length: 17 amino acids. Germline CDR1 is MNHNS and CDR2 is SASEGT. The CDR3 protein is CASRPGTGANFNQPQHF. DNA of the CDR3: TGTGCCAGCAGACCCGGGACAGGGGCCAATTTTAATCAGCCCCAGCATTTT.

This clonotype was found once. This CDR3 reads CASSLEPESATNEKLFF. CDR3 bases: TGTGCCAGCAGCTTAGAACCAGAATCTGCAACTAATGAAAAACTGTTTTTT. This chain uses TRBV7-2 with TRBJ1-4; D gene ambiguous. The V gene lost 1 base and the J gene lost 0 bases, with 12 bases spanning the gap. The length of the CDR3 is 17 residues. Germline CDR1 and CDR2: SGHTA and FQGNSA.

This chain joins TRBV7-9 and TRBJ2-2; TRBD1 aligns across 7 bases. The CDR3 is made up of 15 amino acids. J lost 3 bases, V lost 5 bases, and 6 bases had no gene match. Germline values: CDR1 SEHNR, CDR2 FQNEAQ (reference sequence). This chain's CDR3 is CASSPSGTDTGELFF. In DNA form, the CDR3 reads TGTGCCAGCAGCCCCTCCGGGACAGACACCGGGGAGCTGTTTTTT.

The chain recombines TRBV9 with TRBJ2-1, with D tentatively TRBD1 (5 bases). CDR3 length: 15 residues. V lost 0 bases and J lost 4, with 11 bases in between. CDR1 is SGDLS, CDR2 YYNGEE, per germline. The CDR3 region is CASSVVATEYNEQFF. CDR3 in DNA: TGTGCCAGCAGCGTAGTCGCGACAGAGTACAATGAGCAGTTCTTC.

The gene calls are TRBV12-3 or TRBV12-4 and TRBJ2-4; D call uncertain. V was cut by 3 bases and J by 2 bases, with 14 bases left in between. The length of the CDR3 is 16 residues. The CDR3 DNA reads TGTGCCAGCAGTTTTGGAAGGGTATTAACCAAAAACATTCAGTACTTC. This sequence encodes CASSFGRVLTKNIQYF.

The rearrangement links TRBV5-1 to TRBJ1-2, with D possibly TRBD1 on 6 matching bases. CDR1 is SGHRS and CDR2 is YFSETQ in the germline V gene. V was clipped by 5 bases and J by 5 bases, with 19 bases between them. The CDR3 length is 15 residues. CDR3 amino acids: CASSAGDTLGYGYTF. In nucleotides, the CDR3 is TGCGCCAGCAGTGCCGGGGACACTCTTGGGTATGGCTACACCTTC. Based on the CDR3 plus reference TRBV5-1 and TRBJ1-2, the full variable domain is KAGVTQTPRYLIKTRGQQVTLSCSPISGHRSVSWYQQTPGQGLQFLFEYFSETQRNKGNFPGRFSGRQFSNSRSEMNVSTLELGDSALYLCASSAGDTLGYGYTFGSGTRLTVV.

To note about this clonotype: An end of the junction does not agree with germline; a read error may underlie this. V usage is TRBV27 and J usage is TRBJ2-3, with D unclear. CDR1 MNHEY and CDR2 SMNVEV come from the germline V gene (reference sequence). The CDR3 contains 15 residues. Written as DNA, the CDR3 is TGTGTCAGCAGTTTTTACAGCGAATTGACAGATACGCAGTATTTT. This gives the protein CVSSFYSELTDTQYF.

The DNA of the CDR3 is TGTGCCAGCAGTGACGGAGTCAACTATGGCTACACCTTC. This gives the protein CASSDGVNYGYTF. The chain links TRBV6-2 or TRBV6-3 to TRBJ1-2, with no clear D. CDR1 and CDR2 (germline): MNHEY, SVGEGT. This CDR3 region has 13 residues. The V end was cut by 5 bases, the J end by 2 bases, with 9 bases between.

The chain links TRBV12-3 or TRBV12-4 to TRBJ2-3; 9 bases align to TRBD1. V lost 5 bases to trimming and J lost 3 bases; unmatched junction nucleotides: 9. CDR3 length: 16 amino acids. CDR3 protein: CASSLWTGASTDTQYF. The DNA of the CDR3 is TGTGCCAGCAGTCTCTGGACAGGGGCGAGTACAGATACGCAGTATTTT.

CDR3 in DNA: TGCAGTGCTAGAACGGGGACAGGGAGCTCCTACGAGCAGTACTTC. Amino acids: CSARTGTGSSYEQYF. The chain is built from TRBV20-1 and TRBJ2-7; TRBD1 matches 9 bases. This CDR3 has 15 residues. Looked up from germline, CDR1 is DFQATT and CDR2 is SNEGSKA (reference sequence). With V trimmed by 2 bases and J by 0 bases, 5 bases remained unmatched.